The T cell receptor beta chain described here comes from a study of blood T cells in healthy people across ages. This CDR3 has 16 residues. V lost 5 bases to trimming and J lost 4 bases; unmatched junction nucleotides: 12. Primers used in a second PCR of roughly 7 to 12 cycles were a sample-barcoded 5' primer and a J-beta primer mix. TCRdb re-called the 5' RACE reads with MiXCR, one entry per CDR3 protein. Seen here are over 450,000 distinct CDR3 sequences, 24% observed once, and the top ten hold 7.5% to 9%. The same sample was also studied in work on T cells of mothers and their children.

Sequences were obtained from blood. V and J are TRBV12-3 or TRBV12-4 and TRBJ2-3; 7 bases fit TRBD2. The receptor's source is a boy aged 5-17 years in good health. The CDR3: CASSPGGRVIADTQYF. The DNA of the CDR3 is TGTGCCAGCAGTCCGGGAGGCAGAGTGATCGCAGATACGCAGTATTTT.